This T cell receptor beta chain comes out of a study of T cells in Graves' hyperthyroidism and ophthalmopathy. The CDR3 length is 14 residues. From germline, CDR1 is SQVTM and CDR2 ANQGSEA. Trimming removed 6 bases from V and 9 bases from J; junction bases left unmatched: 12. The study left out patients who had uncontrolled infection, other autoimmune disease, pregnancy or lactation. From RNA transcripts, TCR beta CDR3 regions were amplified. The HTBI primer set was used in a first-round RT-PCR of the TCR CDR3. TCRdb ran MiXCR on the multiplex PCR reads and lists one entry per CDR3 protein. Of hundreds of thousands of distinct CDR3 sequences listed, less than 25% are singletons. Overall study findings and caveats: Blood held most thyroid clonotypes expanded above 0.001 frequency.

This clonotype was detected many times. No antigen is known for it. This TCR derives from a man in his thirties or forties with Graves' ophthalmopathy. The sample taken for sequencing was blood. The chain has TRBV29-1 and TRBJ2-5; TRBD2 matches at 11 bases. CDR3: CSVAGTSGGGAQYF. In DNA, the CDR3 is TGCAGCGTAGCCGGGACTAGCGGAGGGGGGGCCCAGTACTTC.